Given below is one T cell receptor (beta chain) in context. From germline, CDR1 is SGHVS and CDR2 FNYEAQ. Between the trimmed V and J ends, which lost 1 base and 1 base, there was a span of 8 bases. The CDR3 loop spans 15 amino acids. This specimen comes from a study of blood T cell repertoires in COVID-19. Assay: immunoSEQ multiplex PCR; the TCRdb copy retains only in-frame clones and omits some. The sample gives 180,000 or so clones, 90% of which show up once; roughly 0.56% is in the top ten. The sample consisted of peripheral blood. The clonotype originates from a man in his fifties with acute or convalescent COVID-19. The chain links TRBV7-6 to TRBJ1-3; D uncertain. CDR3 protein: CASSLGAGSGNTIYF. The CDR3 DNA sequence: TGTGCCAGCAGCTTAGGGGCGGGTTCTGGAAACACCATATATTTT. The whole variable domain, remainder taken from reference TRBV7-6 and TRBJ1-3, is GAGVSQSPRYKVTKRGQDVALRCDPISGHVSLYWYRQALGQGPEFLTYFNYEAQQDKSGLPNDRFSAERPEGSISTLTIQRTEQRDSAMYRCASSLGAGSGNTIYFGEGSWLTVV.